Shown below are 10 T cell receptor beta chains from a single sample sequenced in a study of blood T cell repertoires in COVID-19. Libraries were prepared by immunoSEQ multiplex PCR; TCRdb keeps only in-frame clonotypes and omits some of them. The sample shows tens of thousands of clones, roughly 85% of them seen only once. The specimen was peripheral blood. Receptors originate from a man aged 55 to 70 with acute or convalescent COVID-19.

The chain uses TRBV7-6 and TRBJ2-2, with a tentative D call TRBD2 (5 bases). The germline gives CDR1 SGHVS, CDR2 FNYEAQ. V lost 2 bases to trimming and J lost 1 base, with 8 bases between them. The CDR3 runs to 15 residues. For the CDR3, the DNA is TGTGCCAGCAGCTTAAGGCGGGTGAACACCGGGGAGCTGTTTTTT. It encodes CASSLRRVNTGELFF.

The CDR3 is CASSSGQGSGNTIYF. CDR3 in DNA: TGCGCCAGCAGCTCGGGACAGGGGTCTGGAAACACCATATATTTT. V is TRBV5-1 and J is TRBJ1-3; 10 bases agree with TRBD1. The V gene end was trimmed by 3 bases and the J gene end by 1 base; junction bases not matched to a gene: 1. The length of the CDR3 is 15 residues. Germline lookup yields CDR1 SGHRS and CDR2 YFSETQ.

This clone was counted a single time. The chain has TRBV28 and TRBJ1-2, with D possibly being TRBD1 (5 bases). The CDR3 contains 15 residues. Germline loops: CDR1 MDHEN, CDR2 SYDVKM. Trimming left V 2 bases short and J 4 bases short, with 14 bases between. This CDR3 is CASSLKVRDFYGYTF. The CDR3 DNA sequence: TGTGCCAGCAGTTTAAAAGTTAGGGACTTCTATGGCTACACCTTC.

This chain uses TRBV28 with TRBJ2-7; possible D gene TRBD1, 6 bases. In germline, CDR1 is MDHEN, CDR2 SYDVKM. V shed 7 bases and J shed 2 bases, with 21 bases lying between them. The CDR3 contains 16 residues. The CDR3 DNA reads as TGTGCCAGCACCCGAACCTCGGACAGCCCCCCCTACGAGCAGTACTTC. Residues: CASTRTSDSPPYEQYF.

This clone was seen once. The chain is built from TRBV30 and TRBJ1-6, with 9 positions matching TRBD1. Germline V lookup: CDR1 GTSNPN, CDR2 SVGIG (reference sequence). Trimming at V came to 6 bases and at J to 10 bases, leaving 10 bases not matched to a gene. The CDR3 runs 14 residues. The chain's CDR3 is CACNPGTGNSPLHF. For the CDR3, the DNA is TGTGCCTGCAACCCCGGGACAGGGAACTCACCCCTCCACTTT.

The genes are TRBV2 and TRBJ1-5, with 7 bases identical to TRBD1. V lost 5 bases and J lost 7; bases outside the gene matches: 8. Germline CDR1 SNHLY, CDR2 FYNNEI. The CDR3 runs 14 residues. CDR3 bases: TGTGCCAGCAGTCGACAGGGTAGGGAGCAGCCCCAGCATTTT. Translated, it gives CASSRQGREQPQHF.

The chain links TRBV6-6 to TRBJ2-5, with 9 bases that match TRBD2. Germline assignment: CDR1 MNHNY and CDR2 SVGAGI (reference sequence). The J segment lost 2 bases and the V segment lost 11 bases, leaving 9 bases of the junction unmatched. The CDR3 has 14 amino acids. CDR3 DNA: TGTGCCTCCTCAGGCACTAGCGGGCAAGAGACCCAGTACTTC. This sequence encodes CASSGTSGQETQYF.

This clone has only one observation. The gene calls are TRBV30 and TRBJ2-5; D is unresolved. The CDR3 sequence is 12 residues long. V was trimmed by 0 bases and J by 7 bases, leaving 9 bases between them. CDR1 is GTSNPN, CDR2 SVGIG, per germline (reference sequence). The CDR3 loop reads CAWSVVGPTQYF. The CDR3 nucleotides are TGTGCCTGGAGTGTAGTGGGCCCGACCCAGTACTTC.

This clone was observed a few times. The chain combines TRBV25-1 with TRBJ2-2; TRBD2 is a possible D gene (6 bases). The CDR3 extends over 13 amino acids. Germline V lookup: CDR1 MGHDK, CDR2 SYGVNS. Trimming cost V 5 bases and J 5 bases, with 9 bases left between them. In nucleotides, the CDR3 is TGTGCCAGCAGTAATGCGGGGACCGGGGAGCTGTTTTTT. Translated: CASSNAGTGELFF.

The J gene is TRBJ2-1, the V gene TRBV7-8, with D unresolved. The V gene lost 4 bases and the J gene lost 8 bases, with 15 bases spanning the gap. The CDR3 contains 14 residues. Per the germline V gene, CDR1 is SGHVS and CDR2 is FQNEAQ. The CDR3 DNA follows: TGTGCCAGCAGCTCTGGTAACTTGGTAGATGAGCAGTTCTTC. It specifies CASSSGNLVDEQFF.